This passage covers 14 T cell receptor beta chains from one sample sequenced in a study of OX40 agonist ivuxolimab in advanced cancers. This table comes from immunoSEQ multiplex PCR, and its TCRdb copy is limited to in-frame clones, with some not included. This sample has roughly 76,000 clones, with 85% to 90% found just once. Specimen: CD4+ or CD8+ T cells sorted from blood, collected in a trial of the OX40 agonist ivuxolimab. The receptors stem from an adult with an advanced solid tumor such as melanoma, head and neck, liver or kidney cancer.

This clone was recorded only once. The CDR3 DNA is TGTGCCAGTTGGGACGTCTACTCTGGAAACACCATATATTTT. This encodes CASWDVYSGNTIYF. This chain joins TRBV19 and TRBJ1-3; D might be TRBD1 (5 bases). This CDR3 region has 14 residues. Germline CDR1 LNHDA, CDR2 SQIVND (reference sequence). The ends were cut back, 8 bases at V and 0 bases at J, with 11 bases in the middle.

The V and J genes are TRBV30 and TRBJ2-5; TRBD2 aligns across 10 bases. The CDR3 consists of 15 residues. Germline CDR1 reads GTSNPN; CDR2 reads SVGIG (reference sequence). With V trimmed by 1 base and J by 5 bases, 7 bases remained unmatched. DNA for the CDR3: TGTGCCTGGAGTGCCATCGGGACTAGCGTCGAGACCCAGTACTTC. Residues: CAWSAIGTSVETQYF.

This chain connects TRBV10-3 to TRBJ2-2; D may match TRBD1 or TRBD2 (5 bases each). Trimming took 11 bases from V and 3 from J, leaving 16 bases between them. The CDR3 runs to 14 residues. Per the germline V gene, CDR1 is ENHRY and CDR2 is SYGVKD. CDR3 sequence (DNA): TGTGCCGCATCCGGGACGATGGACACCGGGGAGCTGTTTTTT. Translated, it gives CAASGTMDTGELFF.

The chain has TRBV5-6 and TRBJ2-5; D possibly matches TRBD1 or TRBD2 (5 bases each). Per germline, CDR1 SGHDT and CDR2 YYEEEE. The CDR3 loop spans 11 amino acids. V was clipped by 7 bases and J by 9 bases, with 13 bases between them. CDR3 region: CASGTGRAQYF. CDR3 coding DNA: TGTGCCAGCGGGACCGGGCGGGCCCAGTACTTC.

This chain connects TRBV9 to TRBJ1-3; D is unclear. Germline V gene sequence: CDR1 SGDLS, CDR2 YYNGEE. V was clipped by 0 bases and J by 3 bases, with 13 bases between them. The CDR3 is 16 residues long. The CDR3 sequence: CASSVDPDIFGNTIYF. The CDR3, as DNA: TGTGCCAGCAGCGTAGACCCTGATATATTTGGAAACACCATATATTTT.

In this sample, this clone turned up once. The chain joins TRBV19 to TRBJ2-1, with TRBD2 matching over 7 bases. The V segment lost 3 bases and the J segment 2 bases; nucleotides outside the gene matches: 4. The V gene's germline CDR1 is LNHDA and CDR2 SQIVND (reference sequence). This CDR3 comprises 15 residues. In DNA form, the CDR3 reads TGTGCCAGTAGTATCTCAAGCGGGGCCTACAATGAGCAGTTCTTC. Protein: CASSISSGAYNEQFF.

The chain uses TRBV27 and TRBJ2-1, with 11 positions matching TRBD1. Unmatched junction bases numbered 4, after V lost 5 bases and J lost 4 bases. Germline CDR1 reads MNHEY; CDR2 reads SMNVEV (reference sequence). This CDR3 comprises 15 residues. The CDR3 is CASSTRDRGYNEQFF. The DNA for the CDR3 is TGTGCCAGCAGTACCCGGGACAGGGGGTACAATGAGCAGTTCTTC.

The genes are TRBV7-2 and TRBJ2-4; weak D call: TRBD2 (6 bases). The CDR3 runs to 15 residues. Trimming stripped 0 bases from V and 0 bases from J, with 6 bases between. The germline V gene has CDR1 SGHTA and CDR2 FQGNSA. This CDR3 reads CASSLAGLAKNIQYF. The CDR3, as DNA: TGTGCCAGCAGCTTAGCGGGACTAGCCAAAAACATTCAGTACTTC. The variable domain in full, completed from reference TRBV7-2 and TRBJ2-4, reads GAGVSQSPSNKVTEKGKDVELRCDPISGHTALYWYRQSLGQGLEFLIYFQGNSAPDKSGLPSDRFSAERTGGSVSTLTIQRTQQEDSAVYLCASSLAGLAKNIQYFGAGTRLSVL.

On this clone itself: The junction differs from germline at one of its ends, possibly a read error. This CDR3 is CASSSFEQYF. In nucleotides, the CDR3 is TGTGCCAGCAGTTCCTTCGAGCAGTACTTC. The V and J genes are TRBV6-1 and TRBJ2-7; D is unresolved. Germline V gives CDR1 MNHNS, CDR2 SASEGT. This CDR3 contains 10 residues.

A single count supports this clone. V gene TRBV2 combines with J gene TRBJ2-1, with TRBD2 matching over 15 bases. V shed 8 bases, J shed 3 bases, and the junction held 2 bases outside the gene matches. The CDR3 runs 15 residues. Germline CDR1 SNHLY, CDR2 FYNNEI. The CDR3 DNA sequence: TGTGCCAGCCGGACTAGCGGGGGGGACTACAATGAGCAGTTCTTC. It is translated as CASRTSGGDYNEQFF.

In this sample, this clone turned up once. V and J are TRBV7-9 and TRBJ2-1; D tentatively fits TRBD1 or TRBD2 (5 bases each). Trimming left V 5 bases short and J 4 bases short, with 15 bases between. In germline, CDR1 is SEHNR, CDR2 FQNEAQ (reference sequence). The CDR3 is made up of 15 amino acids. CDR3 in DNA: TGTGCCAGCAGCCGGGGCGGGCTCGGGTACAATGAGCAGTTCTTC. Its translation is CASSRGGLGYNEQFF.

The chain carries TRBV4-3 and TRBJ1-6; the D gene is possibly TRBD1 (5 bases). The CDR3 extends over 17 amino acids. Germline V CDR1 and CDR2: LGHNA, YSLEER. The V end was cut by 0 bases, the J end by 4 bases, with 13 bases between. The CDR3 here is CASSQESVEGYNSPLHF. DNA of the CDR3: TGCGCCAGCAGCCAAGAAAGCGTGGAGGGGTATAATTCACCCCTCCACTTT.

This chain joins TRBV19 and TRBJ2-1; 8 bases match TRBD2. The CDR3 extends over 15 amino acids. The J segment lost 3 bases and the V segment lost 4 bases, leaving 5 bases of the junction unmatched. The germline V gene encodes CDR1 LNHDA and CDR2 SQIVND (reference sequence). CDR3 in amino acids: CASSSGGGLYNEQFF. The CDR3 DNA follows: TGTGCCAGTAGTAGTGGCGGGGGGCTCTACAATGAGCAGTTCTTC. The entire variable domain, with the rest obtained from reference TRBV19 and TRBJ2-1, is as follows: DGGITQSPKYLFRKEGQNVTLSCEQNLNHDAMYWYRQDPGQGLRLIYYSQIVNDFQKGDIAEGYSVSREKKESFPLTVTSAQKNPTAFYLCASSSGGGLYNEQFFGPGTRLTVL.

The chain uses TRBV21-1 and TRBJ2-5; the table calls TRBD2, which could not be checked here. TRBV21-1 is a known pseudogene. This CDR3 is 18 amino acids long. The CDR3 region is CASSKRRRDSLVGGTQYF. The CDR3 nucleotides read TGTGCCAGCAGCAAGAGAAGAAGAGACTCCCTGGTTGGTGGGACCCAGTACTTC.